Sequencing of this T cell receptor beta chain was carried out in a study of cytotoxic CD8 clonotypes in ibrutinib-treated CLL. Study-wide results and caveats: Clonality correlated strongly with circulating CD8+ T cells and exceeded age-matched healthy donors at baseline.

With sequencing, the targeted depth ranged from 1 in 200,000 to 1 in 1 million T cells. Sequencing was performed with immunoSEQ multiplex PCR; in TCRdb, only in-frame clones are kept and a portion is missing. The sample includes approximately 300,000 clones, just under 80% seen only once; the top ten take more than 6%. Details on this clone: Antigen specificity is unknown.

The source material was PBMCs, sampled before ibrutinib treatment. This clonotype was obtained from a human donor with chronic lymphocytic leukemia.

This CDR3 reads CASSFLAETQYF. The CDR3, as DNA: TGTGCCAGCAGCTTCCTAGCGGAGACCCAGTACTTC. This chain links TRBV7-9 with TRBJ2-5; tentative D call: TRBD2 (6 bases). The V gene lost 3 bases and the J gene lost 5 bases, with 7 bases spanning the gap. The CDR3 runs to 12 residues. From germline, CDR1 is SEHNR and CDR2 FQNEAQ (reference sequence).